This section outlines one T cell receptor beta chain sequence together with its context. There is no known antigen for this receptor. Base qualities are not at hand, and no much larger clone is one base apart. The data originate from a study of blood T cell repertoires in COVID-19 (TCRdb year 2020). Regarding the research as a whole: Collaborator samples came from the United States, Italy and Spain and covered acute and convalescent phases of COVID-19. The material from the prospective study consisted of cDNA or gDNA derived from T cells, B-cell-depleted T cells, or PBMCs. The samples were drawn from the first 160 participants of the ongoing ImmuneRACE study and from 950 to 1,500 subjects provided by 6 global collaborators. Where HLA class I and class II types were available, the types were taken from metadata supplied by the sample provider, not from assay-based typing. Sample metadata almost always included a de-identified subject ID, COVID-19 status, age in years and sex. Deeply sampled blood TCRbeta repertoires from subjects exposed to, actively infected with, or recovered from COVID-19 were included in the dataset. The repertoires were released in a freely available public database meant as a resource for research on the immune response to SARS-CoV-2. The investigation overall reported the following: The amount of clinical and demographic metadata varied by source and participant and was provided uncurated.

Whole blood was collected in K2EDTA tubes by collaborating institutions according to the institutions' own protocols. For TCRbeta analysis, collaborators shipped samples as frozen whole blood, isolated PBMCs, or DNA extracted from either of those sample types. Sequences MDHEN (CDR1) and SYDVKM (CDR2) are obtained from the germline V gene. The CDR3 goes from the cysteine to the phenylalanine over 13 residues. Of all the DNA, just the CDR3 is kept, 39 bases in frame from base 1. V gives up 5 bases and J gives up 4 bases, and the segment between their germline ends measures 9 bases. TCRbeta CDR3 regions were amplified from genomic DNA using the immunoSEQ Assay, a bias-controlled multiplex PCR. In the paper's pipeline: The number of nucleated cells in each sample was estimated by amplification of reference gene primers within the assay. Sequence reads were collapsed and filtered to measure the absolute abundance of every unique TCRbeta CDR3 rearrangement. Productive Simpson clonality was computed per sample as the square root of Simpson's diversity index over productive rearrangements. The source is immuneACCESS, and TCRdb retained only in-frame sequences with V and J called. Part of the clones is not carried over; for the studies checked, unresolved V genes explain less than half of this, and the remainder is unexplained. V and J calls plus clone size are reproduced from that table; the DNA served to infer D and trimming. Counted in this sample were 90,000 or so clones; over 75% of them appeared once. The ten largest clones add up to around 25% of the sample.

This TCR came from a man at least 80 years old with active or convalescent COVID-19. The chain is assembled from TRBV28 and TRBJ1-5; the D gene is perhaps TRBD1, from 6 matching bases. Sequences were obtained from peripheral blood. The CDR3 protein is CASSDRRNQPQHF. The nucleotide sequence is TGTGCCAGCAGTGACAGGCGGAATCAGCCCCAGCATTTT.